Following are 25 T cell receptor beta chains from one sample sequenced in a study of T cell responses to AZD1222 COVID-19 vaccine. TCRdb's table, derived via immunoSEQ multiplex PCR, lists solely in-frame clones and lacks some. The top ten hold 1.3% of the sample, which has 150,000 to 200,000 clones, 85% to 95% seen once. The sample was peripheral blood, taken on day 0 of AZD1222 vaccination. The receptors derive from an adult in good health.

This rearrangement joins TRBV2 to TRBJ2-1; 9 bases are shared with TRBD2. J was trimmed by 5 bases and V by 3 bases; bases with no gene match: 8. CDR1 and CDR2 (germline): SNHLY, FYNNEI. The CDR3 spans 16 residues. As DNA, the CDR3 is TGTGCCAGCAGTGAGGGGCGGGAGGGCAAAAACAATGAGCAGTTCTTC. Translating it yields CASSEGREGKNNEQFF.

The rearrangement links TRBV6-5 to TRBJ1-2; 9 bases are a match to TRBD1. CDR1 and CDR2 from the germline V gene are MNHEY and SVGAGI. The CDR3 has 14 amino acids. Trimming at V came to 7 bases and at J to 7 bases, leaving 10 bases not matched to a gene. CDR3 bases: TGTGCCAGCACAGGGGACAGGGCTTACGGTGGCTACACCTTC. It is translated as CASTGDRAYGGYTF.

J is TRBJ2-7 and V is TRBV20-1; D not certain. V was trimmed by 3 bases and J by 5 bases, leaving 8 bases between them. The germline V gene encodes CDR1 DFQATT and CDR2 SNEGSKA (reference sequence). CDR3 size: 11 residues. The CDR3: CSARMVNEQYF. Here the CDR3 DNA reads TGCAGTGCTAGGATGGTGAACGAGCAGTACTTC.

The V call is TRBV7-9, the J call TRBJ2-2; D may be TRBD2 (7 bases). Trimming pared 4 bases from V and 5 bases from J, leaving 17 bases between. The CDR3 runs to 16 residues. Germline loops: CDR1 SEHNR, CDR2 FQNEAQ (reference sequence). This CDR3 is CASSSSGGLGTGELFF. The CDR3 DNA is TGTGCCAGCAGCTCGTCCGGGGGGCTGGGAACCGGGGAGCTGTTTTTT. Full variable domain (missing parts from reference TRBV7-9 and TRBJ2-2): DTGVSQNPRHKITKRGQNVTFRCDPISEHNRLYWYRQTLGQGPEFLTYFQNEAQLEKSRLLSDRFSAERPKGSFSTLEIQRTEQGDSAMYLCASSSSGGLGTGELFFGEGSRLTVL.

The V call is TRBV5-1, the J call TRBJ1-1; D is perhaps TRBD1 (5 bases). The CDR3 is made up of 13 amino acids. Trimming shortened V by 7 bases and J by 1 base, and 11 bases separated the two germline ends. CDR1 is SGHRS and CDR2 is YFSETQ in the germline V gene. CDR3 nucleotides: TGCGCCAGCGGTCAGGGTACGAACACTGAAGCTTTCTTT. It yields the protein CASGQGTNTEAFF.

This chain joins TRBV25-1 and TRBJ1-3; no reliable D call. The CDR3 loop spans 14 amino acids. The germline V gene has CDR1 MGHDK and CDR2 SYGVNS. Trimming cost V 1 base and J 1 base, with 5 bases left between them. The CDR3 region has the DNA TGTGCCAGCAGTGAATCGGGGTCTGGAAACACCATATATTTT. This sequence encodes CASSESGSGNTIYF.

This rearrangement joins TRBV9 to TRBJ2-3; 8 positions agree with TRBD1. The CDR3 extends over 15 amino acids. V lost 4 bases, J lost 6 bases, and 10 bases stayed unmatched. Germline assignment: CDR1 SGDLS and CDR2 YYNGEE. The CDR3 loop reads CASSPRDRSKDTQYF. The CDR3 DNA sequence: TGTGCCAGCAGCCCCCGGGACAGGTCCAAGGATACGCAGTATTTT. Together with reference TRBV9 and TRBJ2-3, the CDR3 gives the full variable domain: DSGVTQTPKHLITATGQRVTLRCSPRSGDLSVYWYQQSLDQGLQFLIQYYNGEERAKGNILERFSAQQFPDLHSELNLSSLELGDSALYFCASSPRDRSKDTQYFGPGTRLTVL.

The V call is TRBV7-2, the J call TRBJ2-2; 8 bases map to TRBD2. Germline V gene sequence: CDR1 SGHTA, CDR2 FQGNSA. The CDR3 runs 16 residues. The V segment lost 6 bases and the J segment 5 bases; nucleotides outside the gene matches: 11. CDR3 sequence (DNA): TGTGCCAGCAGTAGCTTCAGCGGGAGTAGGACCGGGGAGCTGTTTTTT. Residues: CASSSFSGSRTGELFF. The complete variable domain, with remaining parts taken from reference TRBV7-2 and TRBJ2-2, reads GAGVSQSPSNKVTEKGKDVELRCDPISGHTALYWYRQSLGQGLEFLIYFQGNSAPDKSGLPSDRFSAERTGGSVSTLTIQRTQQEDSAVYLCASSSFSGSRTGELFFGEGSRLTVL.

CDR3: CASSRARSDTQYF. The CDR3, as DNA: TGCGCCAGCAGCCGTGCGCGGTCAGATACGCAGTATTTT. The chain links TRBV5-1 to TRBJ2-3; D not resolved. CDR1 is SGHRS and CDR2 is YFSETQ in the germline V gene. The V end was cut by 4 bases, the J end by 4 bases, with 10 bases between. This CDR3 spans 13 amino acids.

The chain couples TRBV19 to TRBJ1-5; D is uncertain. Germline V gives CDR1 LNHDA, CDR2 SQIVND (reference sequence). CDR3 length: 14 amino acids. With 3 bases removed from V and 3 bases from J, the gap between germline ends came to 9 bases. The CDR3 sequence: CASSIRGYNQPQHF. The DNA of the CDR3 is TGTGCCAGTAGTATTCGTGGGTACAATCAGCCCCAGCATTTT.

The CDR3 loop is CASSGGVQERSPLHF. CDR3 DNA: TGTGCCAGCAGCGGTGGGGTCCAAGAGAGGTCACCCCTCCACTTT. The chain uses TRBV5-5 and TRBJ1-6, with D hard to call. Germline V gene lookup returns CDR1 SGHKS and CDR2 YYEKEE (reference sequence). This CDR3 contains 15 residues. V was shortened by 4 bases and J by 10 bases, with 18 bases between the two germline ends.

This chain joins TRBV2 and TRBJ2-1, with 7 positions matching TRBD1. Trimming removed 4 bases from V and 4 bases from J; junction bases left unmatched: 13. Germline CDR1 is SNHLY and CDR2 is FYNNEI. The CDR3 has 17 residues. CDR3: CASSGARYGTVYNEQFF. CDR3 DNA sequence: TGTGCCAGCAGTGGGGCTCGGTACGGGACAGTATACAATGAGCAGTTCTTC.

This clone occurred once. The rearrangement joins TRBV14 to TRBJ1-2; the D gene is possibly TRBD1 (6 bases). The V end lost 1 base, the J end lost 4 bases, and 16 bases lay between the germline ends. CDR3 size: 16 residues. Germline V gene data show CDR1 as SGHDN and CDR2 as FVKESK. The CDR3 DNA is TGTGCCAGCAGCCAAGCTCCGGGACAAGTATTCTATGGCTACACCTTC. It codes for CASSQAPGQVFYGYTF.

V and J are TRBV29-1 and TRBJ2-2; D remains ambiguous. CDR1 SQVTM and CDR2 ANQGSEA come from the germline V gene. CDR3 length equals 12 residues. The V end was cut by 2 bases, the J end by 7 bases, with 8 bases between. The CDR3 bases are TGCAGCGTTGAAATAGGAGTCGGGGAGCTGTTTTTT. This gives the protein CSVEIGVGELFF.

This chain links TRBV30 with TRBJ1-6; D is possibly TRBD1 (6 bases). Germline CDR1 is GTSNPN and CDR2 is SVGIG (reference sequence). Trimming took off 3 bases at V and 7 bases at J, with 28 bases between the two ends. The CDR3 loop spans 19 amino acids. The chain's CDR3 is CAWSDIRFWISGANSPLHF. Written as DNA, the CDR3 is TGTGCCTGGAGCGATATCCGTTTCTGGATATCAGGGGCGAATTCACCCCTCCACTTT.

The chain has TRBV30 and TRBJ1-1, with unresolved D. CDR3 length: 16 residues. Germline V gene sequence: CDR1 GTSNPN, CDR2 SVGIG (reference sequence). V dropped 4 bases and J dropped 7 bases, with 25 bases sitting between them. The CDR3 DNA sequence: TGTGCCTGGACCACTGGAGCGGGATCGGAACATAGTGAAGCTTTCTTT. Protein sequence: CAWTTGAGSEHSEAFF. The whole variable domain, filled in from reference TRBV30 and TRBJ1-1, reads SQTIHQWPATLVQPVGSPLSLECTVEGTSNPNLYWYRQAAGRGLQLLFYSVGIGQISSEVPQNLSASRPQDRQFILSSKKLLLSDSGFYLCAWTTGAGSEHSEAFFGQGTRLTVV.

This chain connects TRBV12-3 or TRBV12-4 to TRBJ1-5; D gene ambiguous. The CDR3 spans 13 residues. The V end lost 5 bases, the J end lost 4 bases, and 9 bases lay between the germline ends. CDR3 sequence: CASSLALNQPQHF. In DNA, the CDR3 is TGTGCCAGCAGTCTGGCCCTTAATCAGCCCCAGCATTTT.

The rearrangement links TRBV7-9 to TRBJ2-3; 11 bases agree with TRBD2. Germline V gives CDR1 SEHNR, CDR2 FQNEAQ (reference sequence). J lost 5 bases, V lost 1 base, and 5 bases had no gene match. This CDR3 has 16 amino acids. The DNA for the CDR3 is TGTGCCAGCAGCTTAGTGACTAGCGGGAACAGAGATACGCAGTATTTT. Protein product: CASSLVTSGNRDTQYF.

V is TRBV7-2 and J is TRBJ1-1; 7 nucleotides align to TRBD1. Unmatched junction bases numbered 1, after V lost 5 bases and J lost 1 base. CDR1 is SGHTA, CDR2 FQGNSA, per germline. This CDR3 region has 13 residues. The CDR3 DNA reads as TGTGCCAGCAGCAGACAGGGGAACACTGAAGCTTTCTTT. Amino acids: CASSRQGNTEAFF.

This chain links TRBV15 with TRBJ1-2, with 8 bases that match TRBD1. From germline, CDR1 is LNHNV and CDR2 YYDKDF (reference sequence). This CDR3 contains 15 residues. V lost 5 bases to trimming and J lost 4 bases; unmatched junction nucleotides: 9. The CDR3 is CATSGEPGGSYGYTF. CDR3 DNA sequence: TGTGCCACCAGCGGGGAACCAGGGGGCTCCTATGGCTACACCTTC.

The chain uses TRBV24-1 and TRBJ1-2; 8 bases line up with TRBD1. The CDR3 has 14 residues. Germline values: CDR1 KGHDR, CDR2 SFDVKD. The trim removed 2 bases at V and 8 bases at J, leaving 6 bases unmatched. CDR3 nucleotides: TGTGCCACCAGTGATTCGGACAGGGATGGGGGCTACACCTTC. Amino acid sequence: CATSDSDRDGGYTF.

This chain joins TRBV7-2 and TRBJ1-3; D ambiguous. The CDR3 runs 16 residues. The germline V gene encodes CDR1 SGHTA and CDR2 FQGNSA. Deletions cut 0 bases from V and 0 bases from J, with 9 bases between. DNA of the CDR3: TGTGCCAGCAGCTTAGCGAGTCCATTCTCTGGAAACACCATATATTTT. Protein: CASSLASPFSGNTIYF.

The rearrangement links TRBV20-1 to TRBJ1-1, with a weak D call TRBD1 (6 bases). The CDR3 extends over 18 amino acids. Trimming pared 3 bases from V and 1 base from J, leaving 24 bases between. CDR1 DFQATT and CDR2 SNEGSKA come from the germline V gene (reference sequence). CDR3 sequence: CSASDPQGSTKGNTEAFF. The CDR3 DNA is TGCAGTGCTAGTGACCCACAGGGATCGACGAAGGGGAACACTGAAGCTTTCTTT.

The chain employs TRBV6-5 and TRBJ1-5; 8 positions match TRBD1. Per germline, CDR1 MNHEY and CDR2 SVGAGI. Trimming at V came to 7 bases and at J to 6 bases, leaving 11 bases not matched to a gene. The CDR3 extends over 15 amino acids. The CDR3 protein is CASTGTGGLGQPQHF. The CDR3 region has the DNA TGTGCCAGCACCGGCACAGGGGGATTGGGTCAGCCCCAGCATTTT.

The chain combines TRBV10-3 with TRBJ1-5, with unresolved D. This CDR3 contains 13 residues. Per the germline V gene, CDR1 is ENHRY and CDR2 is SYGVKD. V lost 0 bases and J 9 bases, leaving 9 bases between the germline ends. This CDR3 is CAISESMGGPQHF. The CDR3 coding sequence is TGTGCCATCAGTGAGTCGATGGGTGGGCCCCAGCATTTT.